This entry concerns a single TCR beta chain. No antigen is known for it. Base quality data are lacking; no much larger clone is found one base away. This entry comes from a study of blood T cell repertoires in COVID-19 (dated by TCRdb to 2019 to 2021). About the investigation overall: Samples from collaborators originated in the United States, Italy and Spain and spanned both the acute and convalescent phases of COVID-19. Deeply sampled blood TCRbeta repertoires from subjects exposed to, actively infected with, or recovered from COVID-19 were included in the dataset. Samples were obtained from the ongoing ImmuneRACE study (first 160 participants) and from 1,200 or so subjects provided by 6 global collaborators. Nearly every sample came with metadata listing a de-identified subject ID, COVID-19 status, age in years and sex. HLA class I and class II types, where available, came from metadata supplied by the sample provider rather than from assay-based typing. The repertoires were released in a freely available public database meant as a resource for research on the immune response to SARS-CoV-2. The prospective study material was composed of cDNA or gDNA derived from T cells, B-cell-depleted T cells, or PBMCs.

TCRbeta CDR3 regions were amplified from genomic DNA by means of the immunoSEQ Assay, a bias-controlled multiplex PCR. Turning to the authors' computational methods: Nucleated cell counts per sample were estimated from amplification of reference gene primers within the assay. To quantify the absolute abundance of each unique TCRbeta CDR3 rearrangement, sequence reads were collapsed and filtered. For each sample, productive Simpson clonality was calculated as the square root of Simpson's diversity index over productive rearrangements. TCRdb stores this immuneACCESS table with in-frame sequences only. Part of the clones is absent; in the studies checked, under half of the shortfall reflects unresolved V genes, and no reason is known for the rest. V and J calls and clone size are as listed in that table; D and trimming were resolved from the DNA. The sample includes around 200,000 clones, with over 75% observed a single time. Approximately 12% of the sample is held by the ten biggest clonotypes.

A second Seattle source provided samples from volunteer blood donors who had recovered from COVID-19. The collaborating institutions used their own protocols to collect whole blood in K2EDTA tubes. For TCRbeta analysis, collaborators shipped samples in one of three forms: frozen whole blood, isolated PBMCs, or DNA extracted from either of those sample types. Study-level results and caveats: The amount of clinical and demographic metadata varied by source and participant and was provided uncurated.

Counted from cysteine to phenylalanine, this CDR3 has 16 amino acids. The kept DNA is CDR3 alone, 48 bases in frame from the first base. Here V drops 0 bases and J drops 5 bases, and the junction holds 7 bases not matched to any gene. Based on the germline V gene, the CDR1 and CDR2 sequences are SGHRS and YFSETQ. The chain uses TRBV5-1 and TRBJ2-2; the central 7 bases match TRBD1. Specimen: peripheral blood. The origin of this receptor is a man in his fifties who had recovered from COVID-19. The CDR3 sequence is CASSLAGQGVTGELFF. The nucleotides are TGCGCCAGCAGCTTGGCCGGGCAGGGGGTGACCGGGGAGCTGTTTTTT.